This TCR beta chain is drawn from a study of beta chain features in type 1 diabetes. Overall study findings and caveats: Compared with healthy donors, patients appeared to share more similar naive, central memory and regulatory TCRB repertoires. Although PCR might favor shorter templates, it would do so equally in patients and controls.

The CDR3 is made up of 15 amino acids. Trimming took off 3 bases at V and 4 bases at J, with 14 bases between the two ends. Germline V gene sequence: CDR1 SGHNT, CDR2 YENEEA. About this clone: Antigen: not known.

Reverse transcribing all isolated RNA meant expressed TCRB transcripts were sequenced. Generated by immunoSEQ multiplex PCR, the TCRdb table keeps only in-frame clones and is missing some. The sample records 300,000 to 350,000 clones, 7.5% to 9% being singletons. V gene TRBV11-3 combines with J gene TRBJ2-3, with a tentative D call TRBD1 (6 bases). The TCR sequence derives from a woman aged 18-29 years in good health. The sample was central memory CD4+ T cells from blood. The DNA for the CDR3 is TGTGCCAGCAGCTTCGGACAGCGAGGGTCAGATACGCAGTATTTT. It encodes CASSFGQRGSDTQYF.